The clone carrying this TCR beta chain was detected a few times. Its antigen is still unknown. For the second PCR, which ran for about 6 to 12 cycles, a sample-barcoded 5' primer and a J-beta primer mix were used. Each CDR3 protein gets one entry after TCRdb re-called the 5' RACE reads with MiXCR. The sample carries hundreds of thousands of distinct CDR3 sequences, around 54% recorded once. The CDR3 runs to 21 residues. Germline-derived CDR1 and CDR2 are LGHDT and YNNKEL (reference sequence). Between the trimmed V and J ends, which lost 4 bases and 0 bases, there was a span of 30 bases. Each sample yielded at least 5.5 micrograms of PBMC total RNA. The sample originates from a study of blood T cells in healthy people across ages. Study-wide points: Shifts in expanded clonotypes may have been confounded by donor CMV status, which was unknown.

The specimen was blood. The clonotype originates from a man aged 55 to 70 in good health. J is TRBJ1-2 and V is TRBV3-1; a weak D match, TRBD1 (6 bases). For the CDR3, the DNA is TGTGCCAGCAGCCGCGTACTTTTTCCGGGGGCCCGGGGGCTAGCTAACTATGGCTACACCTTC. Translated: CASSRVLFPGARGLANYGYTF.